A selection of T cell receptor beta chains follows, all from one sample in a study of blood T cell repertoires in COVID-19. The protocol was immunoSEQ multiplex PCR, while the TCRdb copy is restricted to in-frame clones and leaves out a portion. Counted here are 300,000 or so clones, roughly 91% occurring once; the ten biggest clones make up less than 3.5%. The sample consisted of PBMCs or T cells enriched from blood (not recorded which). These receptors were collected from a woman aged 45-59 years who had been exposed to COVID-19. CDR3s include the opening cysteine and the closing phenylalanine or tryptophan. Fields, in order: J gene, clone size, D gene, V gene, CDR3 DNA, CDR3 protein. The D gene is left open where the match is weak. Rows give clone size only sometimes, using once, few, many, or a class for an expanded clone.

TRBJ2-7	.	TRBD1	TRBV29-1	TGCAGCGTTGATTTAGGGGGCGCGACCTACGAGCAGTACTTC	CSVDLGGATYEQYF
TRBJ1-1	few	TRBD1	TRBV28	TGTGCCAGCAGCTTGTTACCCGGGACAGGGACGAACACTGAAGCTTTCTTT	CASSLLPGTGTNTEAFF
TRBJ1-2	once	TRBD1	TRBV2	TGTGCCAGCAGCCGCGTACAGGGGATCTATGGCTACACCTTC	CASSRVQGIYGYTF
TRBJ2-7	.	TRBD2	TRBV11-2	TGTGCCAGCAGCTTAGGGCGGGGGGTAGGTTACGAGCAGTACTTC	CASSLGRGVGYEQYF
TRBJ1-2	once	.	TRBV25-1	TGTGCCAGCAGTGAATCAGGGCCCGACTATGGCTACACCTTC	CASSESGPDYGYTF
TRBJ1-1	few	TRBD1	TRBV19	TGTGCCAGTACCCCAGGGGGCACTGAAGCTTTCTTT	CASTPGGTEAFF
TRBJ1-1	.	.	TRBV3-1/TRBV3-2	TGTGCCAGCAGCCCCGACAGGTTCACTGAAGCTTTCTTT	CASSPDRFTEAFF
TRBJ2-3	.	.	TRBV15	TGTGCCACCAGCTCCTTGGGGGCTCCAGATACGCAGTATTTT	CATSSLGAPDTQYF
TRBJ1-2	.	TRBD1	TRBV7-9	TGTGCCAGCAGCTTAATGACAGGGTTCGATGGCTACACCTTC	CASSLMTGFDGYTF
TRBJ1-6	.	TRBD1	TRBV28	TGTGCCAGCAGTCTGGACAGGGGCAGCTCACCCCTCCACTTT	CASSLDRGSSPLHF
TRBJ2-5	.	TRBD2	TRBV5-1	TGCGCCAGCGCTAGCGGGGGGGCGGAAGAGACCCAGTACTTC	CASASGGAEETQYF
TRBJ2-1	.	TRBD1	TRBV19	TGTGCCAGTAGTATTGTCTGGGGACAGGGGGCAAATGAGCAGTTCTTC	CASSIVWGQGANEQFF
TRBJ1-1	.	.	TRBV29-1	TGCAGCGTGGAGACAGTCGTAGCTTTCTTT	CSVETVVAFF
TRBJ2-3	once	TRBD2	TRBV4-1	TGCGCCAGCAGCTACTTAGCGGGGGGAAGTTATATGCAGTATTTT	CASSYLAGGSYMQYF
TRBJ2-2	few	.	TRBV15	TGTGCCACCAGCAGAGATTTCGCCGGGGAGCTGTTTTTT	CATSRDFAGELFF
TRBJ2-5	.	TRBD2	TRBV27	TGTGCCAGCAGTTTAGCCCTAGCGGGGGCGTTTGAGACCCAGTACTTC	CASSLALAGAFETQYF
TRBJ2-2	once	TRBD1	TRBV5-4	TGTGCCAGCAGCTTAACAGGGGCGAACACCGGGGAGCTGTTTTTT	CASSLTGANTGELFF
TRBJ1-1	.	.	TRBV5-1	TGCGCCAGCAGCTTGTTAACTACACAAGGGAACACTGAAGCTTTCTTT	CASSLLTTQGNTEAFF
TRBJ2-3	.	.	TRBV5-1	TGCGCCAGCAGTCTCCGGTCACAGGCAAGCACAGATACGCAGTATTTT	CASSLRSQASTDTQYF
TRBJ1-1	.	.	TRBV9	TGTGCCAGCAGTGGAGCAAAAATCACTCAGGGGAGAGGTATGAACACTGAAGCTTTCTTT	CASSGAKITQGRGMNTEAFF
TRBJ2-4	.	TRBD1	TRBV4-2	TGTGCCAGCAGCCAAGATGGGGGACAGACTCAGGCCAAAAACATTCAGTACTTC	CASSQDGGQTQAKNIQYF
TRBJ2-7	few	TRBD2	TRBV7-6	TGTGCCAGCAGCTCCGGGGGGGAGCAGTACTTC	CASSSGGEQYF
TRBJ2-1	.	.	TRBV27	TGTGCCAGCAGTTCCGCGGGGAGCTCCTACAATGAGCAGTTCTTC	CASSSAGSSYNEQFF
TRBJ1-1	.	TRBD1	TRBV7-8	TGTGCCAGCAGCTCCCAGGGGGCCTTGAACACTGAAGCTTTCTTT	CASSSQGALNTEAFF
TRBJ2-7	.	.	TRBV6-5	TGTGCCAGCAGAAAAGCCCGGGGATACTACGAGCAGTACTTC	CASRKARGYYEQYF
TRBJ2-1	.	TRBD1	TRBV29-1	TGCAGCGTTCCACAGGGGAGCTCCTACAATGAGCAGTTCTTC	CSVPQGSSYNEQFF
TRBJ1-2	.	.	TRBV27	TGTGCCAGCAGTCCTCGGACGGAGGCCTATGGCTACACCTTC	CASSPRTEAYGYTF
TRBJ1-5	.	.	TRBV28	TGTGCCAGCAGTCTACCCTGGACAGCCGCTAGCAATCAGCCCCAGCATTTT	CASSLPWTAASNQPQHF
TRBJ2-1	.	.	TRBV10-3	TGTGCCATCAGTAACCCGGGACACACCTACAATGAGCAGTTCTTC	CAISNPGHTYNEQFF